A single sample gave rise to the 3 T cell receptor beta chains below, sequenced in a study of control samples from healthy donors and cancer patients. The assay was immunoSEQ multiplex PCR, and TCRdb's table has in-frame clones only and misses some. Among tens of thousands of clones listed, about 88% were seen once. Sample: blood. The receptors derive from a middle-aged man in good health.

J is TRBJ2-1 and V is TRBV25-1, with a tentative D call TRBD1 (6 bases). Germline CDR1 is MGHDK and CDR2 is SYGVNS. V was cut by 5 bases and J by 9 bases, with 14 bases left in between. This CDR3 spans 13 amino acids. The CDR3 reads CASSPTGRGEQFF. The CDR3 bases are TGTGCCAGCAGTCCGACAGGAAGAGGTGAGCAGTTCTTC.

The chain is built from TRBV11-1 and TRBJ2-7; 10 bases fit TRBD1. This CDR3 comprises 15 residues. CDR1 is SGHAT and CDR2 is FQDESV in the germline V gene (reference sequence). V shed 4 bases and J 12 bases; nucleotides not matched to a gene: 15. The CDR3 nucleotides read TGTGCCAGCAGCTCGGGACAGGGGCCTACCCCCGGAAGGTACTTC. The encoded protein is CASSSGQGPTPGRYF.

This CDR3 is CSPWVRAGKDQPQHF. CDR3 coding DNA: TGCAGCCCATGGGTCCGGGCAGGGAAAGATCAGCCCCAGCATTTT. V and J are TRBV29-1 and TRBJ1-5; a possible D gene is TRBD1 (5 bases). Germline CDR1 is SQVTM and CDR2 is ANQGSEA. This CDR3 has 15 residues. Between the trimmed V and J ends, which lost 8 bases and 5 bases, there was a span of 22 bases.